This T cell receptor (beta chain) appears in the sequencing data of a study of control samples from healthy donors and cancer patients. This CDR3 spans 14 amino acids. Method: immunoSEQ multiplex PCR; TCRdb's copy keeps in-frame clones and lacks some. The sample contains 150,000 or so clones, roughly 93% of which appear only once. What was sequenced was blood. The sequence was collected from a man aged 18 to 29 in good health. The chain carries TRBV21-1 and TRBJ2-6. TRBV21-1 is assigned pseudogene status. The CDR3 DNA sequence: TGTGCCAGCAGCAAATCAAGGAGGGCCAACGTCCTGACTTTC. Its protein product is CASSKSRRANVLTF.